The 26 T cell receptor beta chains below come from one sample, sequenced in a study of blood T cell repertoires in COVID-19. Libraries were prepared by immunoSEQ multiplex PCR; TCRdb keeps only in-frame clonotypes and omits some of them. The sample records a few hundred thousand clones, around 87% being singletons. The sequencing sample was made of peripheral blood. All receptors come from a woman aged 45-59 years with acute or convalescent COVID-19.

The sample holds many counts of this clone. The chain couples TRBV25-1 to TRBJ2-2; the D gene is possibly TRBD2 (5 bases). The V end was cut by 3 bases, the J end by 6 bases, with 11 bases between. CDR1 and CDR2 (germline): MGHDK, SYGVNS. The CDR3 has 14 residues. DNA of the CDR3: TGTGCCAGCAGTGACGAGGGCCCCGCCGGGGAGCTGTTTTTT. This sequence encodes CASSDEGPAGELFF.

The rearrangement uses TRBV6-2 or TRBV6-3 and TRBJ2-3; 10 nucleotides line up with TRBD2. This CDR3 has 15 amino acids. Germline V gene data show CDR1 as MNHEY and CDR2 as SVGEGT. Trimming took 6 bases from V and 2 from J; bases not matched to a gene: 5. The CDR3 reads CASSPSGRDTDTQYF. The CDR3 DNA is TGTGCCAGCAGCCCGAGCGGGAGGGACACAGATACGCAGTATTTT.

The chain uses TRBV19 and TRBJ2-7, with D possibly TRBD1 on 6 matching bases. The CDR3 extends over 14 amino acids. The germline V and J ends were trimmed by 9 bases and 0 bases, with 15 bases remaining between them. Germline V gene lookup returns CDR1 LNHDA and CDR2 SQIVND (reference sequence). As DNA, the CDR3 is TGTGCCAGCAATTCAGGGGATAGCTCCTACGAGCAGTACTTC. Translating gives CASNSGDSSYEQYF.

The chain joins TRBV28 to TRBJ2-7, with a weak D call TRBD1 (5 bases). The germline gives CDR1 MDHEN, CDR2 SYDVKM. V lost 3 bases, J lost 4 bases, and 10 bases lay in between. The CDR3 has 13 amino acids. CDR3: CASSLTRAYEQYF. The CDR3, as DNA: TGTGCCAGCAGTTTGACCAGGGCGTACGAGCAGTACTTC. Full variable domain (outside the CDR3, taken from reference TRBV28 and TRBJ2-7): DVKVTQSSRYLVKRTGEKVFLECVQDMDHENMFWYRQDPGLGLRLIYFSYDVKMKEKGDIPEGYSVSREKKERFSLILESASTNQTSMYLCASSLTRAYEQYFGPGTRLTVT.

V gene TRBV15 combines with J gene TRBJ1-4, with D unclear. CDR1 is LNHNV, CDR2 YYDKDF, per germline (reference sequence). Between the trimmed V and J ends, which lost 0 bases and 2 bases, there was a span of 10 bases. The CDR3 spans 16 residues. This chain's CDR3 is CATSRDPGGTNEKLFF. DNA of the CDR3: TGTGCCACCAGCAGAGACCCAGGAGGGACTAATGAAAAACTGTTTTTT.

The chain is built from TRBV5-1 and TRBJ2-2, with 12 bases lining up with TRBD2. Trimming cost V 1 base and J 6 bases; bases outside gene matches: 4. In germline, CDR1 is SGHRS, CDR2 YFSETQ. This CDR3 has 16 amino acids. CDR3 coding DNA: TGCGCCAGCAGCTTGACCCTAGCGGGAGGGGCCGGGGAGCTGTTTTTT. Translation: CASSLTLAGGAGELFF.

In this sample, this clone turned up once. The gene calls are TRBV5-6 and TRBJ2-1, with unresolved D. From germline, CDR1 is SGHDT and CDR2 YYEEEE. The CDR3 covers 15 residues. Trimming shortened V by 1 base and J by 0 bases, and 8 bases separated the two germline ends. CDR3 DNA sequence: TGTGCCAGCAGCTTGAGCCTGAGCTCCTACAATGAGCAGTTCTTC. It encodes CASSLSLSSYNEQFF.

This clone was observed a few times. The rearrangement joins TRBV15 to TRBJ2-2, with a tentative D call TRBD1 (6 bases). Germline V gives CDR1 LNHNV, CDR2 YYDKDF (reference sequence). Trimming removed 0 bases from V and 14 bases from J, with 19 bases in between. There are 15 residues in the CDR3. The CDR3 coding sequence is TGTGCCACCAGCAGAGATCAAAACAGGGCGGGTGTACTGTTTTTT. Protein sequence: CATSRDQNRAGVLFF.

The gene calls are TRBV6-5 and TRBJ2-7; tentative D call: TRBD1 (5 bases). This CDR3 spans 14 amino acids. CDR1 MNHEY and CDR2 SVGAGI come from the germline V gene. The V end was cut by 1 base, the J end by 2 bases, with 9 bases between. CDR3 protein: CASSYYRSAYEQYF. Written as DNA, the CDR3 is TGTGCCAGCAGTTACTACAGGAGTGCCTACGAGCAGTACTTC.

This sequence joins TRBV25-1 and TRBJ2-7; possible D gene TRBD1, 5 bases. The germline gives CDR1 MGHDK, CDR2 SYGVNS. The V gene lost 2 bases and the J gene lost 1 base, with 12 bases spanning the gap. The CDR3 runs 15 residues. For the CDR3, the DNA is TGTGCCAGCAGTGAACAGGCAGGGCAATCCTACGAGCAGTACTTC. Translating it yields CASSEQAGQSYEQYF.

The chain joins TRBV5-6 to TRBJ2-7; D is perhaps TRBD2 (5 bases). The CDR3 is 17 residues long. V lost 0 bases, J lost 0 bases, and 16 bases lay in between. CDR1 and CDR2 (germline): SGHDT, YYEEEE. The CDR3 loop reads CASSLARWSGISYEQYF. The CDR3 DNA reads TGTGCCAGCAGCTTGGCCCGCTGGAGCGGAATCTCCTACGAGCAGTACTTC.

This clone appeared once. The rearrangement links TRBV12-3 or TRBV12-4 to TRBJ2-1; D is uncertain. The V end was cut by 4 bases, the J end by 4 bases, with 2 bases between. The CDR3 spans 11 residues. CDR3 nucleotide sequence: TGTGCCAGCAGTTCATACAATGAGCAGTTCTTC. It codes for CASSSYNEQFF.

The chain employs TRBV2 and TRBJ2-7, with 8 nucleotides matching TRBD1. The J segment lost 6 bases and the V segment lost 3 bases, leaving 4 bases of the junction unmatched. The CDR3 extends over 13 amino acids. Per the germline V gene, CDR1 is SNHLY and CDR2 is FYNNEI. The CDR3 sequence: CASSDGQGSEQYF. Here the CDR3 DNA reads TGTGCCAGCAGTGATGGACAGGGAAGCGAGCAGTACTTC.

This clone came up a few times. V is TRBV7-2 and J is TRBJ2-2, with 8 bases fitting TRBD2. The CDR3 runs to 16 residues. The germline gives CDR1 SGHTA, CDR2 FQGNSA. Germline trimming cut 1 base from V and 5 bases from J; bases unmatched to any gene: 6. As DNA, the CDR3 is TGTGCCAGCAGCTTAGAAGGGACTAGTTCGACCGGGGAGCTGTTTTTT. Translated: CASSLEGTSSTGELFF.

V usage is TRBV19 and J usage is TRBJ2-3, with 13 bases that match TRBD2. In germline, CDR1 is LNHDA, CDR2 SQIVND (reference sequence). The J segment lost 4 bases and the V segment lost 4 bases, leaving 8 bases of the junction unmatched. The CDR3 is made up of 17 amino acids. In nucleotides, the CDR3 is TGTGCCAGTAGTACCCGGACTAGCGGGAGTTACGCAGATACGCAGTATTTT. Its translation: CASSTRTSGSYADTQYF.

The V call is TRBV30, the J call TRBJ1-2; 7 nucleotides align to TRBD1. The germline gives CDR1 GTSNPN, CDR2 SVGIG (reference sequence). The J segment lost 8 bases and the V segment lost 3 bases, leaving 12 bases of the junction unmatched. The CDR3 is 14 amino acids. The chain's CDR3 is CAWSRFEGARGYTF. The CDR3 DNA sequence: TGTGCCTGGAGCCGGTTTGAGGGGGCGAGAGGCTACACCTTC.

The chain carries TRBV18 and TRBJ1-4, with 7 bases that match TRBD1. This CDR3 has 15 amino acids. CDR1 is KGHSH, CDR2 LQKENI, per germline. V was pared by 6 bases and J by 6 bases, with 10 bases of the junction left unmatched. CDR3 amino acids: CASSRTRQGDEKLFF. The CDR3, as DNA: TGTGCCAGCTCCCGAACGCGACAGGGAGATGAAAAACTGTTTTTT.

The chain carries TRBV6-2 or TRBV6-3 and TRBJ1-5, with 8 nucleotides matching TRBD1. CDR3 size: 15 residues. Germline V gene data show CDR1 as MNHEY and CDR2 as SVGEGT. V lost 4 bases and J lost 5; bases outside the gene matches: 7. Here the CDR3 reads CASSWGQALYQPQHF. In DNA, the CDR3 is TGTGCCAGCAGTTGGGGACAGGCCCTATATCAGCCCCAGCATTTT.

The V call is TRBV20-1, the J call TRBJ1-2, with 9 bases lining up with TRBD1. The CDR3 runs 15 residues. Germline V gene data show CDR1 as DFQATT and CDR2 as SNEGSKA (reference sequence). The V and J ends lost 3 bases and 8 bases, in that order; junction bases with no gene match: 13. DNA of the CDR3: TGCAGTGCTAGTGGAGACAGGGGGAAAGACGAGGGCTACACCTTC. This gives the protein CSASGDRGKDEGYTF.

The chain is built from TRBV6-1 and TRBJ2-4, with 8 positions matching TRBD1. The germline V gene has CDR1 MNHNS and CDR2 SASEGT. The CDR3 has 17 residues. Unmatched junction bases numbered 15, after V lost 4 bases and J lost 7 bases. The CDR3 coding sequence is TGTGCCAGCAGTGGCAACCAGGGACAGGTATGGGTGAACATTCAGTACTTC. Translated, it gives CASSGNQGQVWVNIQYF.

The V and J genes are TRBV21-1 and TRBJ2-7; TRBD2 reflects the table's D call only, with no check against the DNA. TRBV21-1 has pseudogene status. This CDR3 spans 15 amino acids. CDR3 in DNA: TGTGCCAGCAGCGACGGGACTAGCGGGATTTACGAGCAGTACTTC. Translation: CASSDGTSGIYEQYF.

The rearrangement joins TRBV27 to TRBJ1-6; perhaps TRBD1 as D (5 bases). V lost 3 bases, J lost 1 base, and 13 bases lay in between. CDR1 is MNHEY, CDR2 SMNVEV, per germline (reference sequence). This CDR3 has 17 amino acids. The CDR3 is CASSFIDRLSYNSPLHF. In DNA, the CDR3 is TGTGCCAGCAGTTTCATAGACAGATTATCCTATAATTCACCCCTCCACTTT.

The rearrangement links TRBV2 to TRBJ2-3; D ambiguous. CDR3 length: 12 amino acids. V was trimmed by 4 bases and J by 6 bases, leaving 8 bases between them. Looked up from germline, CDR1 is SNHLY and CDR2 is FYNNEI. CDR3 DNA: TGTGCCAGCAGTGTATCAGCGGATACGCAGTATTTT. Protein: CASSVSADTQYF.

This chain uses TRBV9 with TRBJ2-3, with 8 bases matching TRBD2. Germline V gives CDR1 SGDLS, CDR2 YYNGEE. V lost 0 bases to trimming and J lost 2 bases; unmatched junction nucleotides: 14. CDR3 size: 19 residues. Here the CDR3 reads CASSVGNKGLAGYTDTQYF. The CDR3 DNA reads as TGTGCCAGCAGCGTAGGAAATAAAGGTCTAGCGGGTTACACAGATACGCAGTATTTT.

The gene calls are TRBV5-1 and TRBJ2-7; 8 positions agree with TRBD1. The J segment lost 0 bases and the V segment lost 7 bases, leaving 9 bases of the junction unmatched. Germline CDR1 SGHRS, CDR2 YFSETQ. The CDR3 covers 15 residues. The CDR3 sequence is CASGATGTGSYEQYF. The DNA of the CDR3 is TGCGCCAGCGGAGCCACCGGGACAGGCTCCTACGAGCAGTACTTC. Together with reference TRBV5-1 and TRBJ2-7, the CDR3 gives the full variable domain: KAGVTQTPRYLIKTRGQQVTLSCSPISGHRSVSWYQQTPGQGLQFLFEYFSETQRNKGNFPGRFSGRQFSNSRSEMNVSTLELGDSALYLCASGATGTGSYEQYFGPGTRLTVT.

V usage is TRBV27 and J usage is TRBJ1-5, with D maybe TRBD1 (6 bases). CDR3 length: 13 residues. The ends were cut back, 6 bases at V and 5 bases at J, with 11 bases in the middle. CDR1 is MNHEY, CDR2 SMNVEV, per germline (reference sequence). CDR3 amino acids: CASRGGRYQPQHF. In DNA form, the CDR3 reads TGTGCCAGCAGGGGGGGGCGTTATCAGCCCCAGCATTTT.